Below are 25 T cell receptor beta chains sequenced from a single sample in a study of blood T cell repertoires in COVID-19 (dated by TCRdb to 2019 to 2021). Library generation was performed with the immunoSEQ multiplex PCR assay. The table was pulled from immuneACCESS by TCRdb, which kept in-frame rearrangements only. Such tables lose some clones; where checked, under half of the loss comes from unresolved V genes, and the rest has no known cause. The sample includes around 230,000 clones, with roughly 85% observed a single time. The ten largest clones represent over 2% of the sample. The sample was peripheral blood. The receptors come from a man aged 25 to 45 who had recovered from COVID-19.

The rearrangement links TRBV11-2 to TRBJ2-1, with D uncertain. CDR1 SGHAT and CDR2 FQNNGV come from the germline V gene. V was pared by 7 bases and J by 9 bases, with 13 bases between. The CDR3 has 12 amino acids. DNA for the CDR3: TGTGCCAGCACCTTCAAACCCGGTGAGCAGTTCTTC. As protein: CASTFKPGEQFF.

V gene TRBV19 combines with J gene TRBJ2-1; 7 bases match TRBD2. V lost 6 bases, J lost 3 bases, and 8 bases stayed unmatched. Germline values: CDR1 LNHDA, CDR2 SQIVND (reference sequence). This CDR3 spans 15 amino acids. The CDR3 reads CASSEVGGGYNEQFF. The CDR3 DNA reads as TGTGCCAGTAGCGAAGTGGGGGGGGGCTACAATGAGCAGTTCTTC.

V gene TRBV30 combines with J gene TRBJ2-1; D gene uncertain. Per the germline V gene, CDR1 is GTSNPN and CDR2 is SVGIG (reference sequence). With 7 bases removed from V and 0 bases from J, the gap between germline ends came to 13 bases. This CDR3 spans 14 amino acids. The CDR3 coding sequence is TGTGCCTTATATACAGAGAGCTCCTACAATGAGCAGTTCTTC. Translation: CALYTESSYNEQFF.

The CDR3 sequence: CASNTMRAGQPQHF. The CDR3 DNA reads as TGTGCCAGCAACACAATGAGGGCGGGGCAGCCCCAGCATTTT. The rearrangement uses TRBV7-8 and TRBJ1-5; D is unclear. The length of the CDR3 is 14 residues. Trimming shortened V by 7 bases and J by 7 bases, and 17 bases separated the two germline ends. The germline V gene has CDR1 SGHVS and CDR2 FQNEAQ.

This chain uses TRBV5-4 with TRBJ2-2; 7 positions match TRBD2. The CDR3 is 19 amino acids. CDR1 is SGHNT and CDR2 is YYREEE in the germline V gene (reference sequence). Unmatched junction bases numbered 12, after V lost 1 base and J lost 0 bases. The CDR3 sequence is CASSLWYGRGSANTGELFF. DNA of the CDR3: TGTGCCAGCAGCTTGTGGTATGGGCGGGGGAGCGCGAACACCGGGGAGCTGTTTTTT.

The chain is built from TRBV15 and TRBJ1-2; 8 bases align to TRBD1. This CDR3 is 16 amino acids long. J gave up 3 bases and V 0 bases, and 6 bases lay outside the gene matches. The germline V gene encodes CDR1 LNHNV and CDR2 YYDKDF (reference sequence). Here the CDR3 reads CATSREGQGAYYGYTF. The CDR3 coding sequence is TGTGCCACCAGCAGAGAGGGCCAGGGGGCGTACTATGGCTACACCTTC.

The chain combines TRBV2 with TRBJ2-7, with D unclear. Germline CDR1 SNHLY, CDR2 FYNNEI. The CDR3 spans 11 residues. V lost 5 bases and J lost 3, with 5 bases in between. CDR3 bases: TGTGCCAGCAGTCTTTTCTACGAGCAGTACTTC. Protein product: CASSLFYEQYF.

This chain connects TRBV19 to TRBJ1-4; 7 nucleotides align to TRBD1. CDR3 length equals 12 residues. J gave up 8 bases and V 8 bases, and 5 bases lay outside the gene matches. Looked up from germline, CDR1 is LNHDA and CDR2 is SQIVND (reference sequence). CDR3 residues: CASRQGWEKLFF. The CDR3 DNA is TGTGCCAGTCGACAGGGTTGGGAAAAACTGTTTTTT.

This clone was observed a handful of times. J is TRBJ1-1 and V is TRBV5-1, with no clear D. The CDR3 has 14 amino acids. CDR1 and CDR2 (germline): SGHRS, YFSETQ. The ends were cut back, 3 bases at V and 6 bases at J, with 15 bases in the middle. The DNA for the CDR3 is TGCGCCAGCAGCTGGGCTGGGGAGGCGGCTGAAGCTTTCTTT. It codes for CASSWAGEAAEAFF.

This chain uses TRBV5-1 with TRBJ1-1, with a possible D match to TRBD1 (5 bases). V lost 3 bases to trimming and J lost 1 base, with 7 bases between them. In germline, CDR1 is SGHRS, CDR2 YFSETQ. CDR3 length: 13 amino acids. CDR3: CASSWGSNTEAFF. The DNA of the CDR3 is TGCGCCAGCAGCTGGGGCTCGAACACTGAAGCTTTCTTT.

The genes are TRBV5-4 and TRBJ1-2; no firm D call. Trimming stripped 0 bases from V and 7 bases from J, with 10 bases between. The length of the CDR3 is 13 residues. Germline assignment: CDR1 SGHNT and CDR2 YYREEE (reference sequence). The CDR3 DNA reads TGTGCCAGCAGCTTGGCGGAGGGTATTGGCTACACCTTC. This translates into CASSLAEGIGYTF.

In its sample, this clone was seen once. The chain combines TRBV15 with TRBJ2-5; 12 bases fit TRBD2. J gave up 3 bases and V 3 bases, and 8 bases lay outside the gene matches. The length of the CDR3 is 17 residues. Germline loops: CDR1 LNHNV, CDR2 YYDKDF (reference sequence). In nucleotides, the CDR3 is TGTGCCACCAGCAGGGGACCGACTAGCGGGGGAGAAGAGACCCAGTACTTC. Protein: CATSRGPTSGGEETQYF.

The chain recombines TRBV19 with TRBJ1-2, with D possibly TRBD1 on 5 matching bases. Trimming removed 1 base at V and 4 bases at J, with 10 bases between. Germline assignment: CDR1 LNHDA and CDR2 SQIVND (reference sequence). There are 14 residues in the CDR3. The CDR3 here is CASSIGGDRYGYTF. The CDR3, as DNA: TGTGCCAGTAGTATAGGGGGGGATCGCTATGGCTACACCTTC.

The chain carries TRBV21-1 and TRBJ2-5; the DNA was not used to check the table's D call, TRBD1. TRBV21-1 is tagged as a pseudogene. This CDR3 region has 14 residues. CDR3 nucleotide sequence: TGTGCCAGCAAGTCACAGGGGGCCGAAGAGACCCAGTACTTC. Translation gives CASKSQGAEETQYF.

CDR3 in DNA: TGCGCCAGCAGCACGTTGGGACAGGGCGGGACTGAAGCTTTCTTT. Protein sequence: CASSTLGQGGTEAFF. The chain joins TRBV5-1 to TRBJ1-1; 9 bases fit TRBD1. Germline V gene lookup returns CDR1 SGHRS and CDR2 YFSETQ. This CDR3 comprises 15 residues. Trimming cost V 4 bases and J 5 bases; bases outside gene matches: 9.

This clone was picked up a small number of times. The chain recombines TRBV5-4 with TRBJ2-7; 7 nucleotides line up with TRBD1. This CDR3 has 14 amino acids. With V trimmed by 0 bases and J by 3 bases, 3 bases remained unmatched. CDR1 and CDR2 from the germline V gene are SGHNT and YYREEE (reference sequence). Written as DNA, the CDR3 is TGTGCCAGCAGCTTGGGTGGGACAGTCTACGAGCAGTACTTC. It is translated as CASSLGGTVYEQYF. The variable domain in full, with the rest retrieved from reference TRBV5-4 and TRBJ2-7, is ETGVTQSPTHLIKTRGQQVTLRCSSQSGHNTVSWYQQALGQGPQFIFQYYREEENGRGNFPPRFSGLQFPNYSSELNVNALELDDSALYLCASSLGGTVYEQYFGPGTRLTVT.

The chain has TRBV6-4 and TRBJ1-6, with D perhaps matching TRBD1 (5 bases). Germline V CDR1 and CDR2: MRHNA, SNTAGT. This CDR3 is 14 amino acids long. V lost 2 bases and J lost 10, with 12 bases in between. The chain's CDR3 is CASSDRGGSSPLHF. The CDR3 bases are TGTGCCAGCAGTGACAGGGGAGGGAGCTCACCCCTCCACTTT.

The chain employs TRBV11-2 and TRBJ2-3; TRBD2 agrees at 13 bases. The V segment lost 4 bases and the J segment 3 bases; nucleotides outside the gene matches: 4. Germline CDR1 reads SGHAT; CDR2 reads FQNNGV. The CDR3 length is 16 residues. The DNA for the CDR3 is TGTGCCAGCAGCTCGCCGACTAGCGGGGGGACAGATACGCAGTATTTT. This translates into CASSSPTSGGTDTQYF.

V gene TRBV6-5 combines with J gene TRBJ1-3, with D tentatively TRBD1 (5 bases). V lost 5 bases and J lost 7, with 9 bases in between. Germline V CDR1 and CDR2: MNHEY, SVGAGI. This CDR3 has 12 amino acids. CDR3 region: CASSLGGNTIYF. DNA of the CDR3: TGTGCCAGCAGTCTTGGGGGGAACACCATATATTTT.

The J gene is TRBJ2-3, the V gene TRBV5-4, with 10 bases that match TRBD2. Trimming removed 4 bases from V and 6 bases from J; junction bases left unmatched: 8. The CDR3 sequence is 15 residues long. Germline values: CDR1 SGHNT, CDR2 YYREEE (reference sequence). The CDR3 protein is CASSQERGGVDTQYF. In DNA, the CDR3 is TGTGCCAGCAGCCAAGAGCGGGGGGGCGTGGATACGCAGTATTTT.

This sequence joins TRBV7-2 and TRBJ1-2; D may be TRBD1 (6 bases). V lost 1 base and J lost 3, with 18 bases in between. Germline V gives CDR1 SGHTA, CDR2 FQGNSA. The CDR3 is 17 amino acids. The CDR3 sequence is CASSLGLGAGAYYGYTF. CDR3 in DNA: TGTGCCAGCAGCTTAGGGTTGGGCGCAGGGGCTTACTATGGCTACACCTTC. The complete variable domain, with remaining parts taken from reference TRBV7-2 and TRBJ1-2, reads GAGVSQSPSNKVTEKGKDVELRCDPISGHTALYWYRQSLGQGLEFLIYFQGNSAPDKSGLPSDRFSAERTGGSVSTLTIQRTQQEDSAVYLCASSLGLGAGAYYGYTFGSGTRLTVV.

The J gene is TRBJ2-1, the V gene TRBV5-1, with TRBD1 identical over 10 bases. The CDR3 has 15 residues. V lost 1 base and J lost 7; bases outside the gene matches: 5. Germline V gene data show CDR1 as SGHRS and CDR2 as YFSETQ. The CDR3 sequence: CASSLLGTGVNEQFF. CDR3 sequence (DNA): TGCGCCAGCAGCTTGCTGGGGACAGGGGTTAATGAGCAGTTCTTC.

The genes are TRBV19 and TRBJ1-5; D is perhaps TRBD1 (5 bases). The CDR3 runs 16 residues. Looked up from germline, CDR1 is LNHDA and CDR2 is SQIVND (reference sequence). Trimming shortened V by 9 bases and J by 1 base, and 19 bases separated the two germline ends. CDR3 DNA sequence: TGTGCCAGCCACAGCGGGGTAGCAGGGAGCAATCAGCCCCAGCATTTT. Translated: CASHSGVAGSNQPQHF.

The J gene is TRBJ1-1, the V gene TRBV27; 7 bases are shared with TRBD1. The V gene's germline CDR1 is MNHEY and CDR2 SMNVEV (reference sequence). After removal of 2 bases from V and 6 bases from J, the junction contained 0 bases not matched to a gene. The CDR3 is 12 amino acids. This chain's CDR3 is CASSLGTAEAFF. The CDR3 DNA reads as TGTGCCAGCAGTTTAGGGACAGCTGAAGCTTTCTTT.

The V call is TRBV5-1, the J call TRBJ1-1, with 7 bases identical to TRBD1. This CDR3 has 17 residues. In germline, CDR1 is SGHRS, CDR2 YFSETQ. J gave up 2 bases and V 1 base, and 11 bases lay outside the gene matches. The CDR3 is CASSLIPLGTANTEAFF. The CDR3 nucleotides read TGCGCCAGCAGCTTGATCCCTCTCGGGACAGCCAACACTGAAGCTTTCTTT.